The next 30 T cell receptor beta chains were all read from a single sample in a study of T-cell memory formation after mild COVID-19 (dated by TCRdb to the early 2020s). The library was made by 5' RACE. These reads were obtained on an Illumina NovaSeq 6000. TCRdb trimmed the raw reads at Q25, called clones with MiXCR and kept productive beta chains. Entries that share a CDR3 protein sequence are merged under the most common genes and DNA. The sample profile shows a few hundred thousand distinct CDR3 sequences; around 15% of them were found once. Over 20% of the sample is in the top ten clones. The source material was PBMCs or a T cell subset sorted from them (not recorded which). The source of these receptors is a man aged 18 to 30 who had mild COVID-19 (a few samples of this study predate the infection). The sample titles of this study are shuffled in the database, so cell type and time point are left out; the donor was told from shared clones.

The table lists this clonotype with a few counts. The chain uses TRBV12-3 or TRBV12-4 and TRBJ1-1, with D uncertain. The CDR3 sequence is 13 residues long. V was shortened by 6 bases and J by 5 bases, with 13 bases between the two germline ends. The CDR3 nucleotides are TGTGCCAGCAGAAAGAGGGTTGGGACTGAAGCTTTCTTT. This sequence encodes CASRKRVGTEAFF.

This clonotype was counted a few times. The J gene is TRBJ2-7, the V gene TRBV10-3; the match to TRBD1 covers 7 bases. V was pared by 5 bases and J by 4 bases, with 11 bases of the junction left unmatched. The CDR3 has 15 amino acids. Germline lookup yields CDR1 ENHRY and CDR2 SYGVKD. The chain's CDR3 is CAISRTPGQTYEQYF. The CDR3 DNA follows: TGTGCCATCAGTAGGACCCCGGGACAGACTTACGAGCAGTACTTC.

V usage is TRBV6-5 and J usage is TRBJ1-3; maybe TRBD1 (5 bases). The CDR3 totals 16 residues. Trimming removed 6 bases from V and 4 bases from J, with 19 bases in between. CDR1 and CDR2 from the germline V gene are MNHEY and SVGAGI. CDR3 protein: CASSPGISRGGNTIYF. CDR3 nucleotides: TGTGCCAGCAGCCCAGGGATCTCCCGGGGGGGAAACACCATATATTTT.

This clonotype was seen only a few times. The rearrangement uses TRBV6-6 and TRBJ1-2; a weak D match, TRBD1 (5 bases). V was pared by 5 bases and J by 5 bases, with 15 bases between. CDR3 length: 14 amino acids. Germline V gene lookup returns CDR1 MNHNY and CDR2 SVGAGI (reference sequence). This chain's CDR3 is CASSEGTAGYGYTF. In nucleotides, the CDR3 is TGTGCCAGCAGTGAGGGGACGGCGGGGTATGGCTACACCTTC.

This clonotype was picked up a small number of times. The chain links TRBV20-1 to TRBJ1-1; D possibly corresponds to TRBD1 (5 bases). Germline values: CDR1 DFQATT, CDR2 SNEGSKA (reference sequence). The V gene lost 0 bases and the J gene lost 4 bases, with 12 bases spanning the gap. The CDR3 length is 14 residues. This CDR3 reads CSAREVGTPTEAFF. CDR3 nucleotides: TGCAGTGCTAGAGAGGTGGGGACGCCCACTGAAGCTTTCTTT.

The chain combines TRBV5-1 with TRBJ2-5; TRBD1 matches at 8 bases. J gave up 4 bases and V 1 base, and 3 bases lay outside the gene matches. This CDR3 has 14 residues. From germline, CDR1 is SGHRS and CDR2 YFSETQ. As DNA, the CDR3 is TGCGCCAGCAGCTTGACAGGGGGGCCAGAGACCCAGTACTTC. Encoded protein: CASSLTGGPETQYF. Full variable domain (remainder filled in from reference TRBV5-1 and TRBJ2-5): KAGVTQTPRYLIKTRGQQVTLSCSPISGHRSVSWYQQTPGQGLQFLFEYFSETQRNKGNFPGRFSGRQFSNSRSEMNVSTLELGDSALYLCASSLTGGPETQYFGPGTRLLVL.

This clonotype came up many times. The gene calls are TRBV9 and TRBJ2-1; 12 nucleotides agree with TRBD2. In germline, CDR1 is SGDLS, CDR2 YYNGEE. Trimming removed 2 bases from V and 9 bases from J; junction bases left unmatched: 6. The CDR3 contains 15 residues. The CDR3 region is CASSVALAGGGEQFF. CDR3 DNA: TGTGCCAGCAGCGTTGCACTAGCGGGGGGAGGTGAGCAGTTCTTC.

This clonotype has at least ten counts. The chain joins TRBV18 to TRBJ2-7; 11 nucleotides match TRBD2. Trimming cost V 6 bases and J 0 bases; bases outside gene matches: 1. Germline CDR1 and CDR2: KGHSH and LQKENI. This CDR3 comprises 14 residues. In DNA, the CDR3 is TGTGCCAGCTCTGGGACTAGCGGCTCCTACGAGCAGTACTTC. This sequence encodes CASSGTSGSYEQYF.

The CDR3 is CASRGIGNEQFF. DNA for the CDR3: TGTGCCAGCAGAGGGATCGGCAATGAGCAGTTCTTC. The V and J genes are TRBV3-1 and TRBJ2-1; no definite D call. This CDR3 is built from 12 residues. Per germline, CDR1 LGHDT and CDR2 YNNKEL (reference sequence). V was shortened by 6 bases and J by 6 bases, with 9 bases between the two germline ends.

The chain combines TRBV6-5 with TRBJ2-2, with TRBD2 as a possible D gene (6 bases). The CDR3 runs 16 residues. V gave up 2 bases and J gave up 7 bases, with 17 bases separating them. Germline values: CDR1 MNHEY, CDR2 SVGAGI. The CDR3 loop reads CASSYDGSQSNGELFF. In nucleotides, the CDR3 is TGTGCCAGCAGTTACGACGGGAGCCAGTCTAACGGGGAGCTGTTTTTT.

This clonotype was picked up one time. The CDR3 loop reads CASRAGTFSNQPQHF. The CDR3 bases are TGTGCCAGCAGGGCCGGGACATTTAGCAATCAGCCCCAGCATTTT. V usage is TRBV12-3 or TRBV12-4 and J usage is TRBJ1-5, with TRBD1 as a possible D gene (6 bases). V was trimmed by 6 bases and J by 0 bases, leaving 12 bases between them. This CDR3 spans 15 amino acids.

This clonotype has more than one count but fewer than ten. The CDR3 is CASSPPSGPGGYTF. CDR3 DNA: TGTGCCAGCAGTCCTCCCTCGGGTCCCGGTGGCTACACCTTC. This chain uses TRBV12-3 or TRBV12-4 with TRBJ1-2; D gene ambiguous. Trimming took 5 bases from V and 7 from J, leaving 17 bases between them. CDR3 length equals 14 residues.

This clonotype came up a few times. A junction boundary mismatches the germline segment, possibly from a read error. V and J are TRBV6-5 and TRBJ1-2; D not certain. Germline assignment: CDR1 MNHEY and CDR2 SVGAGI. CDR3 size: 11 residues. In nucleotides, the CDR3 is TGTGCCAGCAGTGACTCGGGAGTCTACACCTTC. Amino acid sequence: CASSDSGVYTF.

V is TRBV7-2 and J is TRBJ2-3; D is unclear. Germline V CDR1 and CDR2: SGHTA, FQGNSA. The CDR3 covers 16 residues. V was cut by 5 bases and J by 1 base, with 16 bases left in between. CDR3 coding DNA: TGTGCCAGCAGCGTAGGCCTAGAGCCTCGCACAGATACGCAGTATTTT. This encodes CASSVGLEPRTDTQYF.

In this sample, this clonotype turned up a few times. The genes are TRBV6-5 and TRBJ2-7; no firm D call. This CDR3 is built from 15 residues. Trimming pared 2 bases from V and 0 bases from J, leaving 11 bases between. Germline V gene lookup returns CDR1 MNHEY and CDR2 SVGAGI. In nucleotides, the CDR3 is TGTGCCAGCAGTTACCTGCCGGAGCGCTCCTACGAGCAGTACTTC. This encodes CASSYLPERSYEQYF.

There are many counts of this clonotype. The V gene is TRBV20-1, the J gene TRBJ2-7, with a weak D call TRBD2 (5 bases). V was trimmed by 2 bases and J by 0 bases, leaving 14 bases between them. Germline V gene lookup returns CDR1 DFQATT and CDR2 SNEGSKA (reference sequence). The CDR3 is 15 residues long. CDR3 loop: CSARPGLLSSYEQYF. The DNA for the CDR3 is TGCAGTGCTAGACCCGGACTGTTGAGCTCCTACGAGCAGTACTTC.

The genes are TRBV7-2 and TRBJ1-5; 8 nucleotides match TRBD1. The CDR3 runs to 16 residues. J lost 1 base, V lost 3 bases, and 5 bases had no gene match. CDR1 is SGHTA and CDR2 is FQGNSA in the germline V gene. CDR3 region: CASSLAGQGSNQPQHF. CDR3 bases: TGTGCCAGCAGCTTGGCAGGACAGGGCAGCAATCAGCCCCAGCATTTT.

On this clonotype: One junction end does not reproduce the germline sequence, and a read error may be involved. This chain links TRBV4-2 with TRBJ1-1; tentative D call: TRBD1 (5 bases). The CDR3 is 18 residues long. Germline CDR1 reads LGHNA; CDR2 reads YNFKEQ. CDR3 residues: CGSSQDPAGPSAFPGAFF. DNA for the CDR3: TGTGGCAGCAGCCAAGATCCGGCAGGGCCTAGTGCTTTTCCGGGGGCTTTCTTT.

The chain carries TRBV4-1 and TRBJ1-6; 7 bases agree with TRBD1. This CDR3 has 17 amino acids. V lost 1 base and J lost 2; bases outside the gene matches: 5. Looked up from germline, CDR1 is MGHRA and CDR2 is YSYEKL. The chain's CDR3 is CASSQGLGQAYNSPLHF. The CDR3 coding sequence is TGCGCCAGCAGCCAAGGTCTAGGACAGGCCTATAATTCACCCCTCCACTTT.

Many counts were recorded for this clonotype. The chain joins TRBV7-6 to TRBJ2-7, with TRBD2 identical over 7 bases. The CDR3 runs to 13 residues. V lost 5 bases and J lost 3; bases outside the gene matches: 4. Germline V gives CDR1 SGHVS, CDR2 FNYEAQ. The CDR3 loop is CASSHTGGYEQYF. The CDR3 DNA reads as TGTGCCAGCAGCCACACGGGGGGCTACGAGCAGTACTTC.

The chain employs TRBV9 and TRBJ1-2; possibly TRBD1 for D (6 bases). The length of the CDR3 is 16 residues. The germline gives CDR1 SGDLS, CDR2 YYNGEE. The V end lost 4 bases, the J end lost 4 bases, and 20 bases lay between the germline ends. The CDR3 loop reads CASSSGSGTPSYGYTF. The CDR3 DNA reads TGTGCCAGCAGCTCGGGTTCCGGGACACCATCCTATGGCTACACCTTC.

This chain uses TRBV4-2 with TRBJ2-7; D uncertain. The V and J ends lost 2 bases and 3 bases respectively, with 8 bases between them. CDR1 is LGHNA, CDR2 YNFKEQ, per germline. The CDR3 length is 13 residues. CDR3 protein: CASSQWISYEQYF. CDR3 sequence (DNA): TGTGCCAGCAGCCAATGGATCAGCTACGAGCAGTACTTC.

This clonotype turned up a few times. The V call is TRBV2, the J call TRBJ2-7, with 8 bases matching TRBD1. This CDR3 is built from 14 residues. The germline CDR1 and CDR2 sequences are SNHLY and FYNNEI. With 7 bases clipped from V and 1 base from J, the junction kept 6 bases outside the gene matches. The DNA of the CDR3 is TGTGCCAGCAAGGACAGGGCTATATCCTACGAGCAGTACTTC. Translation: CASKDRAISYEQYF. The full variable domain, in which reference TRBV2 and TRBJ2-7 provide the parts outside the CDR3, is EPEVTQTPSHQVTQMGQEVILRCVPISNHLYFYWYRQILGQKVEFLVSFYNNEISEKSEIFDDQFSVERPDGSNFTLKIRSTKLEDSAMYFCASKDRAISYEQYFGPGTRLTVT.

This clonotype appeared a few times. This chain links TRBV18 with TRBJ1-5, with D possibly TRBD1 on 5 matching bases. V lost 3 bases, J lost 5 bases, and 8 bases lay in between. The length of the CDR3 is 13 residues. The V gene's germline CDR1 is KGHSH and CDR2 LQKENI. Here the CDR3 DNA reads TGTGCCAGCTCACCCGCGGGGGATCAGCCCCAGCATTTT. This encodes CASSPAGDQPQHF.

The CDR3 spells CASSKEGGTGAPEAFF. The CDR3 DNA reads as TGCGCCAGCAGCAAAGAGGGCGGGACAGGGGCACCCGAAGCTTTCTTT. This chain joins TRBV5-1 and TRBJ1-1; 10 bases agree with TRBD1. The length of the CDR3 is 16 residues. V shed 4 bases, J shed 8 bases, and the junction held 14 bases outside the gene matches. Germline V gene lookup returns CDR1 SGHRS and CDR2 YFSETQ.

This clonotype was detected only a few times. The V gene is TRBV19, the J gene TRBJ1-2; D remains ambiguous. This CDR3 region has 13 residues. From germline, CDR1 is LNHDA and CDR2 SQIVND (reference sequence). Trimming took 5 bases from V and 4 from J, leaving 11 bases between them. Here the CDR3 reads CASSAGLGYGYTF. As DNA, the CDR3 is TGTGCCAGTAGTGCGGGATTAGGCTATGGCTACACCTTC.

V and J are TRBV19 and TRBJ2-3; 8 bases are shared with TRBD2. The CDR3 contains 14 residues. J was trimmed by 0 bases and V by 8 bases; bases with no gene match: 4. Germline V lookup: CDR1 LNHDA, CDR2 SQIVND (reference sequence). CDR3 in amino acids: CASGLALSTDTQYF. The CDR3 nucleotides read TGTGCCAGTGGACTAGCCCTTAGCACAGATACGCAGTATTTT.

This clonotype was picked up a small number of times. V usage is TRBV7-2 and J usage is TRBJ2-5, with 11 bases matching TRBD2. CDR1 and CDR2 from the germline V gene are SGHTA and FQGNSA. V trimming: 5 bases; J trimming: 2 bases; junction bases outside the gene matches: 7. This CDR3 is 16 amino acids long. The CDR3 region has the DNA TGTGCCAGCAGCCGACTAGCGGGGTCTCGTCAAGAGACCCAGTACTTC. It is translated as CASSRLAGSRQETQYF.

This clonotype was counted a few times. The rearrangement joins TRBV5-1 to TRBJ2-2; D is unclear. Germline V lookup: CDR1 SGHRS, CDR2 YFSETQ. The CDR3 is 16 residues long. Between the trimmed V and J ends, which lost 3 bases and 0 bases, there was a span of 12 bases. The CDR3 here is CASSSVVPANTGELFF. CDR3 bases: TGCGCCAGCAGCTCTGTTGTACCGGCGAACACCGGGGAGCTGTTTTTT.

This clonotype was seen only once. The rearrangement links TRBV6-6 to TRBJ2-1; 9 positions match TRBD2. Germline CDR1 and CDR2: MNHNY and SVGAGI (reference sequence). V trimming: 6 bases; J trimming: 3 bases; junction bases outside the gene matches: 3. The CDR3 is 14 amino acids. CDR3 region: CASRISGGYNEQFF. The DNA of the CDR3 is TGTGCCAGCAGGATTAGCGGGGGCTACAATGAGCAGTTCTTC.